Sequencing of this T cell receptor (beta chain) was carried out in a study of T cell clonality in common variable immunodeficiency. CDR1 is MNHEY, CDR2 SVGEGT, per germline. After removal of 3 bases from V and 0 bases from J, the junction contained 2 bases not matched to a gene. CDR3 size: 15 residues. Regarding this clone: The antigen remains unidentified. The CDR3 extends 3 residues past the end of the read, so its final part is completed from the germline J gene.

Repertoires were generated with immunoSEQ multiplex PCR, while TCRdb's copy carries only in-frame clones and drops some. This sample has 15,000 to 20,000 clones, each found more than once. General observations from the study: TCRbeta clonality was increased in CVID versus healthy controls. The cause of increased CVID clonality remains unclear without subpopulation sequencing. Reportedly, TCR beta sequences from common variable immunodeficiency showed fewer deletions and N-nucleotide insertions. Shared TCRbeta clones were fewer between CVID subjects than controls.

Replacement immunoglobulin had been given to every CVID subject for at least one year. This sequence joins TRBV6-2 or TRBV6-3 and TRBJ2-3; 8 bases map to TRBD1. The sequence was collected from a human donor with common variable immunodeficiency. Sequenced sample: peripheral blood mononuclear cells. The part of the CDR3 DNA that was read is TGTGCCAGCAGTTATTGGGACAGGAGCACAGATACG. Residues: CASSYWDRSTDT. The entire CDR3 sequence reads CASSYWDRSTDTQYF.